Below are 10 T cell receptor beta chains sequenced from a single sample in a study of early stage breast cancer tumors. Sequenced by immunoSEQ multiplex PCR; TCRdb stores in-frame clones only, minus some. The data show approximately 19,000 clones, around 76% seen once. The sample was blood. Receptors originate from a person aged 55-75 years with breast cancer.

The chain combines TRBV4-1 with TRBJ2-7; TRBD2 agrees at 7 bases. J gave up 2 bases and V 0 bases, and 4 bases lay outside the gene matches. This CDR3 is built from 15 residues. Germline lookup yields CDR1 MGHRA and CDR2 YSYEKL. The CDR3 loop reads CASSQERETPYEQYF. In nucleotides, the CDR3 is TGCGCCAGCAGCCAAGAGCGGGAGACCCCCTACGAGCAGTACTTC.

This chain uses TRBV12-5 with TRBJ1-2, with unresolved D. The germline V gene encodes CDR1 LGHNT and CDR2 FRNRAP. V lost 4 bases and J lost 8, with 20 bases in between. This CDR3 region has 15 residues. CDR3 sequence reads: CASGYPDQVSLGYTF. In DNA, the CDR3 is TGTGCTAGTGGTTACCCGGACCAAGTATCGTTAGGCTACACCTTC.

CDR3 sequence (DNA): TGTGCCAGCAGCTTAGATCAGGGCAGATATAATGAAAAACTGTTTTTT. Translated: CASSLDQGRYNEKLFF. The J gene is TRBJ1-4, the V gene TRBV11-2, with a possible D match to TRBD1 (5 bases). V was pared by 0 bases and J by 4 bases, with 12 bases between. The CDR3 covers 16 residues. CDR1 SGHAT and CDR2 FQNNGV come from the germline V gene. Full variable domain (rest looked up from reference TRBV11-2 and TRBJ1-4): EAGVAQSPRYKIIEKRQSVAFWCNPISGHATLYWYQQILGQGPKLLIQFQNNGVVDDSQLPKDRFSAERLKGVDSTLKIQPAKLEDSAVYLCASSLDQGRYNEKLFFGSGTQLSVL.

This chain uses TRBV5-4 with TRBJ2-3, with 9 positions matching TRBD1. The CDR3 has 15 residues. V trimming: 3 bases; J trimming: 2 bases; junction bases outside the gene matches: 4. The germline gives CDR1 SGHNT, CDR2 YYREEE (reference sequence). CDR3 region: CASSWDRVTTDTQYF. The CDR3 DNA reads as TGTGCCAGCAGCTGGGACAGGGTTACCACAGATACGCAGTATTTT.

CDR3 protein: CAISESKQITGELFF. In DNA form, the CDR3 reads TGTGCCATCAGTGAGTCGAAACAAATCACCGGGGAGCTGTTTTTT. The V gene is TRBV10-3, the J gene TRBJ2-2, with D hard to call. Trimming left V 0 bases short and J 4 bases short, with 9 bases between. The CDR3 has 15 amino acids. The germline V gene encodes CDR1 ENHRY and CDR2 SYGVKD.

The chain carries TRBV5-1 and TRBJ2-3; 7 bases line up with TRBD2. J gave up 0 bases and V 6 bases, and 4 bases lay outside the gene matches. The CDR3 spans 14 residues. From germline, CDR1 is SGHRS and CDR2 YFSETQ. In nucleotides, the CDR3 is TGCGCCAGCAACAGCGGGGCTAGCACAGATACGCAGTATTTT. Amino acids: CASNSGASTDTQYF.

The CDR3: CASSLLARPSTDTQYF. DNA of the CDR3: TGCGCCAGCAGCTTACTAGCGCGCCCCAGCACAGATACGCAGTATTTT. J is TRBJ2-3 and V is TRBV5-1, with TRBD2 matching 7 bases. Per germline, CDR1 SGHRS and CDR2 YFSETQ. This CDR3 is built from 16 residues. V trimming: 2 bases; J trimming: 0 bases; junction bases outside the gene matches: 6.

Only one count was recorded for this clone. V and J are TRBV5-1 and TRBJ2-5, with 14 nucleotides matching TRBD2. The germline V gene has CDR1 SGHRS and CDR2 YFSETQ. The CDR3 is 16 residues long. V was pared by 4 bases and J by 1 base, with 3 bases of the junction left unmatched. The CDR3 sequence is CASSTGLAGAQETQYF. CDR3 nucleotides: TGCGCCAGCAGCACGGGACTAGCGGGAGCCCAAGAGACCCAGTACTTC.

The chain joins TRBV5-1 to TRBJ2-5; 9 bases agree with TRBD2. CDR1 and CDR2 (germline): SGHRS, YFSETQ. The CDR3 length is 15 residues. Trimming took 7 bases from V and 5 from J; bases not matched to a gene: 12. DNA of the CDR3: TGCGCCAGCGGGCTGGCGGGAGGGCCCGCTGAGACCCAGTACTTC. Translating it yields CASGLAGGPAETQYF.

The gene calls are TRBV2 and TRBJ2-7; no clear D gene. Trimming pared 8 bases from V and 6 bases from J, leaving 17 bases between. From germline, CDR1 is SNHLY and CDR2 FYNNEI. This CDR3 spans 13 amino acids. The DNA of the CDR3 is TGTGCCAGCCGGTTCGATCTTATGTTCGAGCAGTACTTC. It encodes CASRFDLMFEQYF.